This T cell receptor (beta chain) was sequenced during a study of vaccination effects on CD4 cells after COVID-19. Details on this clone: Its antigen is not identified.

This CDR3 is 15 amino acids long. Trimming shortened V by 3 bases and J by 6 bases, and 15 bases separated the two germline ends. From germline, CDR1 is MGHRA and CDR2 YSYEKL. Here immunoSEQ multiplex PCR was the method, and the copy in TCRdb shows in-frame clones only, minus some. This sample carries 35,000 to 50,000 clones, 77% of them seen once, and the ten largest clones take about 3.1%. The ViraFEST assay expanded antigen-specific CD4+ T cells with viral peptide pools before sequencing. CD4+ T cell isolation took place after 10 days of culture. The study found no prior SARS-CoV-2 infection in the vaccine recipients, who tested negative for nucleocapsid antibodies.

This TCR was sampled from a human donor who received a COVID-19 vaccine. The specimen was CD4+ T cells from PBMCs cultured with HCoV-NL63 spike peptides, collected before COVID-19 vaccination. The genes are TRBV4-1 and TRBJ1-5; a weak D match, TRBD1 (5 bases). This CDR3 is CASSQSGTGGQPQHF. As DNA, the CDR3 is TGCGCCAGCAGCCAGTCCGGGACCGGGGGTCAGCCCCAGCATTTT.